Listed below are T cell receptor beta chains from one sample, sequenced in a study of cytomegalovirus exposure and HLA in healthy donors. Generated by immunoSEQ multiplex PCR, the TCRdb table keeps only in-frame clones and is missing some. The data hold 200,000 or so clones, with about four fifths observed a single time. Sequencing was performed on PBMCs. The origin of the receptors is a woman in her 30s in good health and CMV-seropositive. Each CDR3 is given with its conserved first and last residue. D genes are given only for firm matches. Rows may omit the clone size; those that give it use once, few, many or a size class.

clone_size: NA; j_call: TRBJ1-1; v_call: TRBV19; d_call: NA; cdr3_aa: CASSIVADTEAFF; cdr3_nt: TGTGCCAGTAGTATAGTGGCTGACACTGAAGCTTTCTTT
clone_size: NA; j_call: TRBJ1-2; v_call: TRBV7-9; d_call: NA; cdr3_aa: CSSSTTGSYGYTF; cdr3_nt: TGTTCCAGCAGCACCACAGGTTCCTATGGCTACACCTTC
clone_size: once; j_call: TRBJ2-1; v_call: TRBV6-6; d_call: NA; cdr3_aa: CASSYADGGRDNEQFF; cdr3_nt: TGTGCCAGCAGCTATGCTGACGGGGGTCGCGACAATGAGCAGTTCTTC
clone_size: NA; j_call: TRBJ1-5; v_call: TRBV2; d_call: TRBD1; cdr3_aa: CASKETGEQPQHF; cdr3_nt: TGTGCCAGCAAGGAGACAGGGGAACAGCCCCAGCATTTT
clone_size: few; j_call: TRBJ2-5; v_call: TRBV19; d_call: NA; cdr3_aa: CASSIGQAQETQYF; cdr3_nt: TGTGCCAGTAGTATAGGGCAGGCCCAAGAGACCCAGTACTTC
clone_size: NA; j_call: TRBJ1-1; v_call: TRBV7-2; d_call: TRBD1; cdr3_aa: CASTPQGANTEAFF; cdr3_nt: TGTGCCAGCACCCCACAGGGGGCGAACACTGAAGCTTTCTTT
clone_size: NA; j_call: TRBJ2-7; v_call: TRBV7-2; d_call: TRBD2; cdr3_aa: CASSSGGVWAYEQYF; cdr3_nt: TGTGCCAGCAGCTCCGGGGGGGTGTGGGCCTACGAGCAGTACTTC
clone_size: NA; j_call: TRBJ2-1; v_call: TRBV5-1; d_call: TRBD2; cdr3_aa: CASSLLSGGVPREQFF; cdr3_nt: TGCGCCAGCAGTCTACTTAGCGGGGGAGTCCCCCGGGAGCAGTTCTTC
clone_size: NA; j_call: TRBJ2-5; v_call: TRBV15; d_call: NA; cdr3_aa: CATSRSWGWASEKETQYF; cdr3_nt: TGTGCCACCAGCAGGAGCTGGGGGTGGGCTAGCGAAAAAGAGACCCAGTACTTC
clone_size: NA; j_call: TRBJ2-7; v_call: TRBV9; d_call: NA; cdr3_aa: CASSVTDSYEQYF; cdr3_nt: TGTGCCAGCAGCGTAACGGACAGCTACGAGCAGTACTTC
clone_size: once; j_call: TRBJ1-5; v_call: TRBV18; d_call: NA; cdr3_aa: CASSHRTSNQPQHF; cdr3_nt: TGTGCCAGCTCACACAGGACTAGCAATCAGCCCCAGCATTTT
clone_size: NA; j_call: TRBJ2-5; v_call: TRBV5-1; d_call: NA; cdr3_aa: CASSLGGGKETQYF; cdr3_nt: TGCGCCAGCAGCTTGGGGGGCGGAAAAGAGACCCAGTACTTC
clone_size: NA; j_call: TRBJ2-3; v_call: TRBV5-8; d_call: NA; cdr3_aa: CASSLAGDEDTQYF; cdr3_nt: TGTGCCAGCAGCTTGGCGGGGGACGAGGATACGCAGTATTTT
clone_size: NA; j_call: TRBJ2-5; v_call: TRBV9; d_call: NA; cdr3_aa: CASSVESGRETQYF; cdr3_nt: TGTGCCAGCAGCGTAGAAAGCGGGCGGGAGACCCAGTACTTC
clone_size: NA; j_call: TRBJ1-1; v_call: TRBV19; d_call: TRBD1; cdr3_aa: CASSVGTGRAMNTEAFF; cdr3_nt: TGTGCCAGTAGTGTCGGGACAGGGCGGGCCATGAACACTGAAGCTTTCTTT
clone_size: once; j_call: TRBJ2-5; v_call: TRBV11-3; d_call: TRBD1; cdr3_aa: CASSLGTGLEETQYF; cdr3_nt: TGTGCCAGCAGCTTAGGGACAGGGTTGGAAGAGACCCAGTACTTC
clone_size: NA; j_call: TRBJ1-5; v_call: TRBV19; d_call: TRBD1; cdr3_aa: CASSIVTGRGSQPQHF; cdr3_nt: TGTGCCAGTAGTATAGTGACAGGGCGCGGAAGCCAGCCCCAGCATTTT
clone_size: NA; j_call: TRBJ2-3; v_call: TRBV11-2; d_call: TRBD2; cdr3_aa: CASSLVAGEGTQYF; cdr3_nt: TGTGCCAGCAGCTTAGTAGCGGGGGAGGGTACGCAGTATTTT
clone_size: NA; j_call: TRBJ1-5; v_call: TRBV5-1; d_call: TRBD1; cdr3_aa: CASSRDRDNQPQHF; cdr3_nt: TGCGCCAGCAGCCGTGACAGGGACAATCAGCCCCAGCATTTT
clone_size: NA; j_call: TRBJ2-5; v_call: TRBV10-3; d_call: TRBD2; cdr3_aa: CAISVGGGSETQYF; cdr3_nt: TGTGCCATCAGTGTTGGGGGGGGGTCAGAGACCCAGTACTTC